Detailed here is one TCR beta chain. Healthy bone marrow donors formed the donor group. This entry comes from a study of cytomegalovirus exposure and HLA in healthy donors. CDR3 length: 14 amino acids. Trimming pared 4 bases from V and 1 base from J, leaving 10 bases between. Germline V gene lookup returns CDR1 LNHDA and CDR2 SQIVND (reference sequence). Primers included in the PCR were 60 Vbeta and 13 Jbeta primers. Generated by immunoSEQ multiplex PCR, the TCRdb table keeps only in-frame clones and is missing some. The sample carries over 150,000 clones, roughly 80% recorded once. The TCR sequence derives from a human donor in good health. The sample consisted of PBMCs. V is TRBV19 and J is TRBJ1-1; no clear D gene. The CDR3 DNA reads as TGTGCCAGTAGTAAAACAGACCGGAACACTGAAGCTTTCTTT. Protein: CASSKTDRNTEAFF.